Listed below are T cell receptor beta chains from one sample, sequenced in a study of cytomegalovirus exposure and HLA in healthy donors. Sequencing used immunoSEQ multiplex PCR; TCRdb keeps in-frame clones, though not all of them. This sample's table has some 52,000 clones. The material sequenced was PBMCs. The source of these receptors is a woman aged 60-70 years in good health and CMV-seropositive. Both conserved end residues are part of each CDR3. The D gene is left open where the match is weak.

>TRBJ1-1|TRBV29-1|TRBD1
CSVGTGAPNTEAFF
TGCAGCGTGGGGACAGGGGCCCCTAACACTGAAGCTTTCTTT
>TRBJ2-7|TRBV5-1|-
CASSLDERGDYEQYF
TGCGCCAGCAGCTTGGATGAAAGGGGTGACTACGAGCAGTACTTC
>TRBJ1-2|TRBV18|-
CASSPALDHGYTF
TGTGCCAGCTCACCGGCGCTAGATCATGGCTACACCTTC
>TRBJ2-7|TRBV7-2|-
CASSYRTGEQYF
TGTGCCAGCAGCTATCGGACGGGAGAGCAGTACTTC
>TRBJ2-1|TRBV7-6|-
CASSLVNERGSEQFF
TGTGCCAGCAGCTTAGTTAACGAGAGGGGGTCAGAGCAGTTCTTC
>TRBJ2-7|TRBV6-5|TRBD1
CASSSDRGSSYEQYF
TGTGCCAGCAGTTCGGACAGGGGGTCCTCCTACGAGCAGTACTTC
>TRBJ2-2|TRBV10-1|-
CASSEPGQSNTGELFF
TGCGCCAGCAGTGAGCCGGGACAATCGAACACCGGGGAGCTGTTTTTT
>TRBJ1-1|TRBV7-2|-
CASSLGGFGDTEAFF
TGTGCCAGCAGCTTGGGGGGGTTTGGGGACACTGAAGCTTTCTTT
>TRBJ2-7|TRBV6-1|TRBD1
CASRAPGTGAYEQYF
TGTGCCAGCAGAGCCCCCGGGACAGGGGCCTACGAGCAGTACTTC
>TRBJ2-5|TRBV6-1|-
CASSGDYQETQYF
TGTGCCAGCAGTGGAGACTATCAAGAGACCCAGTACTTC
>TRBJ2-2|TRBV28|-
CASSNPNRAGDTGELFF
TGTGCCAGCAGCAACCCCAACAGGGCGGGGGACACCGGGGAGCTGTTTTTT